This paragraph covers one TCR beta chain sequence. Its specificity is unknown. The PCR contained 60 Vbeta and 13 Jbeta primers. Only in-frame clones appear in the TCRdb table, and some are missing; sequencing was by immunoSEQ multiplex PCR. There are around 150,000 clones in the sample; about three quarters occur only once, and roughly 2.8% lies in the top ten. This sample was included in a study of cytomegalovirus exposure and HLA in healthy donors. General observations from the study: Researchers reportedly found TCR beta sequences accurately predicted most subjects' HLA-A and HLA-B alleles. Some segments of the V type, notably TRBV6-2 and TRBV6-3, were excluded as indistinguishable.

The donors gave bone marrow, and they were healthy. The CDR3 sequence is 14 residues long. Germline lookup yields CDR1 SQVTM and CDR2 ANQGSEA. After removal of 3 bases from V and 6 bases from J, the junction contained 6 bases not matched to a gene. The chain has TRBV29-1 and TRBJ1-5; 9 bases match TRBD1. Sequenced: PBMCs. This receptor was obtained from a woman in her thirties or forties in good health and CMV-seropositive. The CDR3, as DNA: TGCAGCGTTGACACAGGGGGCGCGGGTCAGCCCCAGCATTTT. Its translation: CSVDTGGAGQPQHF. Variable domain in full (rest from reference TRBV29-1 and TRBJ1-5): SAVISQKPSRDICQRGTSLTIQCQVDSQVTMMFWYRQQPGQSLTLIATANQGSEATYESGFVIDKFPISRPNLTFSTLTVSNMSPEDSSIYLCSVDTGGAGQPQHFGDGTRLSIL.